This record concerns one TCR beta chain sequence. The sample is drawn from a study of CD8 T cells in Susac syndrome. Turning to the study itself: When their blood was taken, the Susac syndrome patients had either not yet had any therapy, were taking corticosteroids, or were taking intravenous immunoglobulin alone.

An input of about 0.5 to 1 ug of RNA was subjected to reverse transcription using random hexamers. In TCRdb, the immunoSEQ multiplex PCR reads were re-called with MiXCR into one record per CDR3 protein. The data show some 200,000 distinct CDR3 sequences, more than 85% seen once. The material sequenced was CD8+ T cells from PBMCs. The source of this sequence is a human donor with Susac syndrome.

This chain's CDR3 is CSARDRVDQPQHF. In DNA form, the CDR3 reads TGCAGTGCTAGGGATCGGGTGGACCAGCCCCAGCATTTT. The chain combines TRBV20-1 with TRBJ1-5; no reliable D call. Per the germline V gene, CDR1 is DFQATT and CDR2 is SNEGSKA (reference sequence). This CDR3 spans 13 amino acids. Trimming shortened V by 3 bases and J by 7 bases, and 13 bases separated the two germline ends.